The rows below give T cell receptor beta chains drawn from one sample of a study of tumour-infiltrating T cells in Burkitt lymphoma. Assay: immunoSEQ multiplex PCR; the TCRdb copy retains only in-frame clones and omits some. In the table there are several thousand clones, about 85% of which are singletons. The sample was tumor tissue. These receptors were obtained from a human donor with Burkitt lymphoma. Both conserved end residues are part of each CDR3. A D gene is named only where the DNA matches it firmly. Not all rows give a size; the values are once, few, many and, for expanded clones, a class.

TRBV15	TRBJ2-7	.	.	CATSRDPQARNEQYF	TGTGCCACCAGCAGAGACCCCCAGGCGAGGAACGAGCAGTACTTC
TRBV11-3	TRBJ2-1	TRBD2	.	CASSRTSGVHNEQFF	TGTGCCAGCAGTCGGACTAGCGGGGTCCACAATGAGCAGTTCTTC
TRBV11-2	TRBJ1-3	.	.	CASSSFGNTIYF	TGTGCCAGCAGCTCATTCGGAAACACCATATATTTT
TRBV4-1	TRBJ2-1	TRBD2	.	CASSQAHLAGGSNNEQFF	TGCGCCAGCAGCCAAGCTCACCTAGCGGGAGGGTCCAACAATGAGCAGTTCTTC
TRBV6-5	TRBJ2-2	TRBD2	.	CASSYRGGSAGELFF	TGTGCCAGCAGTTACCGGGGGGGTTCTGCCGGGGAGCTGTTTTTT
TRBV11-3	TRBJ2-1	.	few	CASGGNEQFF	TGTGCCAGCGGGGGGAATGAGCAGTTCTTC
TRBV19	TRBJ1-4	.	.	CASSTTSTGSDEKLFF	TGTGCCAGTAGTACAACCTCAACAGGATCGGATGAAAAACTGTTTTTT
TRBV5-1	TRBJ2-1	TRBD2	.	CASSSLPPGLAGGYNEQFF	TGCGCCAGCAGCTCCCTTCCTCCAGGTCTAGCGGGGGGATACAATGAGCAGTTCTTC
TRBV28	TRBJ1-4	.	.	CASSLTPEKLFF	TGTGCCAGCAGCCTAACCCCTGAAAAACTGTTTTTT
TRBV29-1	TRBJ1-1	.	.	CSVGPTLKAEAFF	TGCAGCGTCGGACCGACTTTGAAGGCTGAAGCTTTCTTT
TRBV12-5	TRBJ2-5	TRBD2	.	CASGPGLAGAETQYF	TGTGCTAGTGGCCCCGGACTAGCGGGAGCTGAGACCCAGTACTTC
TRBV7-2	TRBJ2-7	TRBD2	.	CASSLGGVAGGPGEQYF	TGTGCCAGCAGCTTGGGCGGGGTAGCGGGAGGGCCGGGGGAGCAGTACTTC
TRBV29-1	TRBJ1-1	TRBD1	.	CSVHRGNTEAFF	TGCAGCGTTCACAGGGGGAACACTGAAGCTTTCTTT
TRBV7-9	TRBJ2-3	.	.	CASSQTSVDTQYF	TGTGCCAGCAGCCAAACGTCAGTAGATACGCAGTATTTT
TRBV25-1	TRBJ2-2	TRBD1	.	CASIETGVTGELFF	TGTGCCAGCATTGAGACAGGGGTCACCGGGGAGCTGTTTTTT
TRBV5-6	TRBJ2-2	.	.	CASSSGVYTGELFF	TGTGCCAGCAGCTCCGGGGTCTACACCGGGGAGCTGTTTTTT
TRBV6-1	TRBJ2-7	.	.	CASSEAKAQGQQYF	TGTGCCAGCAGTGAAGCGAAAGCTCAGGGTCAGCAGTACTTC
TRBV7-2	TRBJ2-5	TRBD2	.	CASSSRLAETQYF	TGTGCCAGCAGCTCCCGACTAGCAGAGACCCAGTACTTC
TRBV5-5	TRBJ2-3	TRBD2	.	CASSLGVLAGGQDTQYF	TGTGCCAGCAGCTTGGGAGTGCTAGCGGGGGGGCAAGATACGCAGTATTTT
TRBV2	TRBJ1-1	.	.	CASKADRQIPEAFF	TGTGCCAGCAAGGCAGACAGGCAAATACCTGAAGCTTTCTTT
TRBV6-1	TRBJ2-5	.	medium-sized	CASSDGAGKETQYF	TGTGCCAGCAGTGACGGGGCGGGTAAAGAGACCCAGTACTTC
TRBV5-1	TRBJ2-2	.	.	CASSLSGGPGELFF	TGCGCCAGCAGCTTGTCCGGGGGGCCCGGGGAGCTGTTTTTT
TRBV5-4	TRBJ2-1	TRBD2	.	CASSSGLAGGKLGVNEQFF	TGTGCCAGCAGCTCCGGACTAGCGGGGGGTAAACTAGGAGTGAATGAGCAGTTCTTC
TRBV19	TRBJ2-7	TRBD1	.	CASSIAPGTAVGTTYEQYF	TGTGCCAGTAGTATAGCCCCCGGGACAGCCGTTGGTACAACCTACGAGCAGTACTTC
TRBV11-2	TRBJ1-1	TRBD1	.	CASSLYRGATEAFF	TGTGCCAGCAGCTTGTACAGGGGGGCCACTGAAGCTTTCTTT
TRBV9	TRBJ2-7	.	.	CASSVETGRPYEQYF	TGTGCCAGCAGCGTAGAGACGGGACGGCCCTACGAGCAGTACTTC
TRBV15	TRBJ2-7	.	.	CATSREQGPYEQYF	TGTGCCACCAGCAGAGAGCAGGGCCCCTACGAGCAGTACTTC
TRBV4-2	TRBJ2-2	.	.	CASSQDVGSRGELFF	TGTGCCAGCAGCCAAGATGTGGGGTCGCGCGGGGAGCTGTTTTTT
TRBV10-1	TRBJ1-3	TRBD1	few	CASSECRDRPPARNTIYF	TGCGCCAGCAGTGAGTGTAGGGACAGGCCACCGGCTAGAAACACCATATATTTT
TRBV18	TRBJ1-1	.	.	CASLGTQDTEAFF	TGTGCCAGCCTGGGGACGCAAGACACTGAAGCTTTCTTT
TRBV5-1	TRBJ1-5	.	.	CASRDGSQSQPQHF	TGCGCCAGCAGGGACGGCAGTCAATCACAGCCCCAGCATTTT